Listed here are 3 T cell receptor beta chains from one sample, sequenced in a study of blood T cell repertoires in COVID-19. The assay was immunoSEQ multiplex PCR, and TCRdb's table has in-frame clones only and misses some. The data contain 250,000 to 350,000 clones, roughly 84% of them singletons. The specimen sequenced was peripheral blood. These TCRs come from a human donor with COVID-19, enrolled during active disease. The donor label of this sample is uncertain.

V gene TRBV25-1 combines with J gene TRBJ1-2; D is possibly TRBD1 (5 bases). V lost 6 bases, J lost 4 bases, and 15 bases lay in between. Germline CDR1 MGHDK, CDR2 SYGVNS. The length of the CDR3 is 14 residues. CDR3 in DNA: TGTGCCAGCAGGACAGATTTGGAGGGCTATGGCTACACCTTC. Translation gives CASRTDLEGYGYTF.

This chain links TRBV6-6 with TRBJ2-5, with D possibly matching TRBD1 (5 bases). CDR1 is MNHNY, CDR2 SVGAGI, per germline (reference sequence). This CDR3 spans 14 amino acids. The ends were cut back, 8 bases at V and 2 bases at J, with 15 bases in the middle. CDR3 in DNA: TGTGCCAGCGGATATCCTTCAGGGCAAGAGACCCAGTACTTC. The encoded protein is CASGYPSGQETQYF.

The gene calls are TRBV11-2 and TRBJ1-2, with 8 bases fitting TRBD1. Germline loops: CDR1 SGHAT, CDR2 FQNNGV. V dropped 5 bases and J dropped 1; count of bases not matched to a gene: 15. The CDR3 has 18 amino acids. CDR3 bases: TGTGCCAGCAGCAATTCCGGGACAGGCGCCTTCCATAACTATGGCTACACCTTC. It specifies CASSNSGTGAFHNYGYTF.